This entry concerns a single T cell receptor (beta chain). Its antigen remains unidentified. Base qualities are not provided; no much larger clone lies one nucleotide away. The data are from a study of blood T cell repertoires in COVID-19 (dated by TCRdb to the early 2020s). With regard to the full study: Samples from collaborators originated in the United States, Italy and Spain and spanned both the acute and convalescent phases of COVID-19. Where available, HLA class I and class II types were obtained from metadata supplied by the sample provider rather than from assay-based typing. The repertoires were released in a freely available public database meant as a resource for research on the immune response to SARS-CoV-2. The prospective study material was composed of cDNA or gDNA derived from T cells, B-cell-depleted T cells, or PBMCs. The sample metadata nearly always contained a de-identified subject ID, COVID-19 status, age in years and sex. The samples were drawn from the first 160 participants of the ongoing ImmuneRACE study and from over 950 subjects provided by 6 global collaborators. Deeply sampled blood TCRbeta repertoires from subjects exposed to, actively infected with, or recovered from COVID-19 were included in the dataset.

Collaborating institutions collected whole blood in K2EDTA tubes following their own protocols. For TCRbeta analysis, collaborator samples were shipped as frozen whole blood, as isolated PBMCs, or as DNA extracted from either sample type. TCRbeta CDR3 regions were amplified from genomic DNA using the immunoSEQ Assay, a bias-controlled multiplex PCR. Concerning the study's data processing: The number of nucleated cells in each sample was estimated by amplification of reference gene primers within the assay. Sequence reads were collapsed and filtered to measure the absolute abundance of every unique TCRbeta CDR3 rearrangement. For each sample, productive Simpson clonality was calculated by taking the square root of Simpson's diversity index across productive rearrangements. This immuneACCESS table, as held by TCRdb, lists in-frame sequences with V and J called but not all clones. Of the missing ones, under half trace to an unresolved V gene in checked studies; the others have no known cause. V and J calls and clone size come straight from that table; D and trimming were deduced from the DNA. The sample records around 89,000 clones, more than 70% of which are singletons. Of the sample, approximately 0.5% is held by the ten largest clones.

Summary of the overall study and its limitations: Clinical and demographic metadata were provided uncurated, with the amount varying by source and participant.

The TCR sequence derives from a man between 60 and 70 years old with acute or convalescent COVID-19. Specimen: peripheral blood.

The bases are TGTGCCAGCAATCCAGCGGGAGATCGATACGAGCAGTACTTC. Translated, this gives CASNPAGDRYEQYF. Recombination connected TRBV6-5 to TRBJ2-7, with 8 junctional bases fitting TRBD2. The germline V gene specifies MNHEY as CDR1 and SVGAGI as CDR2. From its cysteine to its phenylalanine, the CDR3 spans 14 amino acids. Only the CDR3 DNA is retained, 42 bases long and in frame from the first base. The germline V and J ends show losses of 7 bases and 4 bases respectively, and no gene match explains 9 bases of the junction.